This T cell receptor (beta chain) was recorded in a study of blood T cell repertoires in COVID-19. Study-level background: The United States, Italy and Spain supplied acute and convalescent COVID-19 samples. PBMCs, B-cell-depleted T cells, or T cells were the source of the cDNA or gDNA that made up the material.

Germline V CDR1 and CDR2: SNHLY, FYNNEI. Trimming pared 6 bases from V and 2 bases from J, leaving 11 bases between. The CDR3 spans 15 residues. As originally analysed: Reference gene primers were amplified, and this amplification served to estimate nucleated cell counts. Profiled with immunoSEQ multiplex PCR; TCRdb holds only in-frame clones, not every one. From that table come the V and J calls and clone size; the DNA was used to work out D and trimming. There are 280,000 or so clones in the sample; approximately 85% occur only once, and 10% to 15% lies in the top ten. The sample consisted of peripheral blood. The J gene is TRBJ1-6, the V gene TRBV2; weak D call: TRBD1 (6 bases). This receptor was obtained from a human donor in a cohort sampled during active COVID-19. CDR3 DNA: TGTGCCAGCAGACCGAGGGGGACCTATAATTCACCCCTCCACTTT. Protein: CASRPRGTYNSPLHF.